These 30 T cell receptor beta chains came from one sample sequenced in a study of cytomegalovirus exposure and HLA in healthy donors. A multiplex PCR was run with 60 Vbeta primers and 13 Jbeta primers. The data were produced by immunoSEQ multiplex PCR, yet TCRdb's version contains in-frame clones alone and is incomplete. The sample consists of roughly 140,000 clones, around 74% of them appearing once. The specimen sequenced was PBMCs. The receptors come from a man between 18 and 35 years old in good health and CMV-seronegative.

DNA for the CDR3: TGTGCCAGTAGTATTGGAGGGGAGGTCTACGAGCAGTACTTC. Its protein is CASSIGGEVYEQYF. The chain uses TRBV19 and TRBJ2-7, with D perhaps TRBD2 (6 bases). Deletions cut 3 bases from V and 3 bases from J, with 12 bases between. CDR3 length: 14 amino acids. Germline V gene sequence: CDR1 LNHDA, CDR2 SQIVND (reference sequence).

This chain uses TRBV25-1 with TRBJ1-2; D may be TRBD1 (6 bases). With 3 bases removed from V and 3 bases from J, the gap between germline ends came to 17 bases. CDR3 length equals 16 residues. The germline V gene encodes CDR1 MGHDK and CDR2 SYGVNS. This CDR3 reads CASSDLGTSGHYGYTF. CDR3 nucleotides: TGTGCCAGCAGTGATTTAGGGACATCTGGGCACTATGGCTACACCTTC.

This clone was seen a handful of times. The rearrangement uses TRBV19 and TRBJ2-1; 8 bases line up with TRBD2. This CDR3 region has 16 residues. V trimming: 7 bases; J trimming: 7 bases; junction bases outside the gene matches: 15. Germline V gene sequence: CDR1 LNHDA, CDR2 SQIVND (reference sequence). The DNA for the CDR3 is TGTGCCAGTACCCCCAACGCGGGAGGAAGGCGGAATGAGCAGTTCTTC. Translated, it gives CASTPNAGGRRNEQFF.

This clone has a single count. The chain's CDR3 is CASSPGQVDEQYF. CDR3 coding DNA: TGTGCCAGTTCACCGGGACAGGTCGACGAGCAGTACTTC. This chain links TRBV28 with TRBJ2-7; TRBD1 agrees at 8 bases. V shed 9 bases and J 5 bases; nucleotides not matched to a gene: 9. This CDR3 has 13 amino acids. The germline CDR1 and CDR2 sequences are MDHEN and SYDVKM.

CDR3 in amino acids: CASGLTYEQYF. The CDR3 DNA reads TGTGCCAGTGGACTTACCTACGAGCAGTACTTC. This chain uses TRBV6-6 with TRBJ2-5; perhaps TRBD2 as D (5 bases). The J call could be wrong; TRBJ2-7 is a better fit for the DNA end. The germline V gene has CDR1 MNHNY and CDR2 SVGAGI (reference sequence). There are 11 residues in the CDR3.

V is TRBV10-3 and J is TRBJ2-4; TRBD1 is a possible D gene (6 bases). The germline V and J ends were trimmed by 0 bases and 0 bases, with 12 bases remaining between them. This CDR3 region has 17 residues. The germline gives CDR1 ENHRY, CDR2 SYGVKD. The CDR3 loop reads CAISESRGTIAKNIQYF. Here the CDR3 DNA reads TGTGCCATCAGTGAGTCGAGGGGGACAATAGCCAAAAACATTCAGTACTTC.

The rearrangement links TRBV4-1 to TRBJ2-7; 7 bases line up with TRBD2. The CDR3 has 15 residues. Trimming removed 5 bases from V and 5 bases from J; junction bases left unmatched: 12. CDR1 and CDR2 from the germline V gene are MGHRA and YSYEKL. This CDR3 is CASSTIGGSGDEQYF. CDR3 coding DNA: TGCGCCAGCAGCACGATTGGCGGGAGTGGGGACGAGCAGTACTTC.

Concerning this clone: One end of the junction is discordant with germline, which a read error may explain. CDR3 in DNA: TGTGCCAGCAGCCGACAACAAGTCTACGAGCAGTGCTTC. It encodes CASSRQQVYEQCF. The V gene is TRBV7-2, the J gene TRBJ2-7; D is ambiguous. From germline, CDR1 is SGHTA and CDR2 FQGNSA. There are 13 residues in the CDR3. Full variable domain (rest looked up from reference TRBV7-2 and TRBJ2-7): GAGVSQSPSNKVTEKGKDVELRCDPISGHTALYWYRQSLGQGLEFLIYFQGNSAPDKSGLPSDRFSAERTGGSVSTLTIQRTQQEDSAVYLCASSRQQVYEQCFGPGTRLTVT.

The gene calls are TRBV19 and TRBJ2-1; D not certain. V lost 9 bases and J lost 8, with 20 bases in between. This CDR3 is 14 amino acids long. The V gene's germline CDR1 is LNHDA and CDR2 SQIVND (reference sequence). CDR3: CASTNGAYNHEQFF. DNA of the CDR3: TGTGCCAGCACTAACGGAGCCTACAACCATGAGCAGTTCTTC.

The chain uses TRBV21-1 and TRBJ2-2; TRBD1 was called by the table and not checked on the DNA. TRBV21-1 is recorded as a pseudogene. The CDR3 is made up of 16 amino acids. In DNA, the CDR3 is TGTGCCAGCAGCAAGGACACTCGACGGAACACCGGGGAGCTGTTTTTT. Translation gives CASSKDTRRNTGELFF.

This rearrangement joins TRBV6-5 to TRBJ2-7; 10 bases agree with TRBD2. Germline V gene data show CDR1 as MNHEY and CDR2 as SVGAGI. CDR3 length: 16 amino acids. The trim removed 4 bases at V and 2 bases at J, leaving 8 bases unmatched. The CDR3 DNA follows: TGTGCCAGCAGTTTGTCGAGCGGGAGGGGAACCTACGAGCAGTACTTC. Its protein product is CASSLSSGRGTYEQYF.

This rearrangement joins TRBV7-9 to TRBJ2-4; 11 bases are a match to TRBD1. The germline V gene has CDR1 SEHNR and CDR2 FQNEAQ (reference sequence). V trimming: 5 bases; J trimming: 0 bases; junction bases outside the gene matches: 3. The CDR3 is 16 residues long. CDR3 region: CASSGGQGAAKNIQYF. The DNA of the CDR3 is TGTGCCAGCAGCGGTGGACAGGGGGCAGCCAAAAACATTCAGTACTTC.

This CDR3 is CASSVGRAGNQPQHF. CDR3 nucleotides: TGTGCCAGCAGCGTGGGCCGAGCGGGCAATCAGCCCCAGCATTTT. The chain couples TRBV6-1 to TRBJ1-5; D is unclear. Trimming cost V 6 bases and J 2 bases, with 14 bases left between them. The CDR3 is 15 amino acids. CDR1 MNHNS and CDR2 SASEGT come from the germline V gene.

J is TRBJ2-4 and V is TRBV2; D might be TRBD2 (5 bases). Trimming took 7 bases from V and 0 from J, leaving 10 bases between them. This CDR3 comprises 14 residues. Per the germline V gene, CDR1 is SNHLY and CDR2 is FYNNEI. CDR3 coding DNA: TGTGCCAGCAAGGACTCCACAGCCAAAAACATTCAGTACTTC. Its protein product is CASKDSTAKNIQYF.

CDR3 in DNA: TGTGCCAGCGGTCGACTAGCGGGACTGAATGAGCAGTTCTTC. Its translation is CASGRLAGLNEQFF. This chain joins TRBV6-5 and TRBJ2-1; 11 nucleotides align to TRBD2. Trimming took 8 bases from V and 7 from J; bases not matched to a gene: 7. There are 14 residues in the CDR3. The germline CDR1 and CDR2 sequences are MNHEY and SVGAGI.

The CDR3 DNA is TGCGCCAGCAGCCAAGAGTTGGGGAGGGGTACAGATACGCAGTATTTT. Translation gives CASSQELGRGTDTQYF. The V call is TRBV4-3, the J call TRBJ2-3; TRBD2 agrees at 7 bases. Per the germline V gene, CDR1 is LGHNA and CDR2 is YSLEER. This CDR3 comprises 16 residues. V lost 0 bases and J lost 3; bases outside the gene matches: 6.

The table lists this clone with a few counts. This sequence joins TRBV19 and TRBJ1-1, with D maybe TRBD1 (5 bases). This CDR3 has 18 residues. Deletions cut 0 bases from V and 2 bases from J, with 19 bases between. Per the germline V gene, CDR1 is LNHDA and CDR2 is SQIVND (reference sequence). The CDR3, as DNA: TGTGCCAGTAGTATAGATCTCGGGGGGACCCAGAGAAACACTGAAGCTTTCTTT. It specifies CASSIDLGGTQRNTEAFF.

The chain carries TRBV6-1 and TRBJ1-3; 7 nucleotides align to TRBD1. Per the germline V gene, CDR1 is MNHNS and CDR2 is SASEGT. The CDR3 is 17 residues long. Unmatched junction bases numbered 14, after V lost 2 bases and J lost 7 bases. The CDR3 bases are TGTGCCAGCAGTGAAAACCCCCAGACAGGGCGGGCGAACACCATATATTTT. It is translated as CASSENPQTGRANTIYF.

V and J are TRBV7-9 and TRBJ2-3; 7 nucleotides align to TRBD1. CDR3 length equals 14 residues. Unmatched junction bases numbered 3, after V lost 2 bases and J lost 4 bases. Germline V gives CDR1 SEHNR, CDR2 FQNEAQ (reference sequence). CDR3 sequence (DNA): TGTGCCAGCAGCTTAACACAGGGGTCAGATACGCAGTATTTT. It codes for CASSLTQGSDTQYF.

The chain has TRBV5-4 and TRBJ1-1, with 7 bases identical to TRBD1. The germline gives CDR1 SGHNT, CDR2 YYREEE (reference sequence). The V segment lost 3 bases and the J segment 6 bases; nucleotides outside the gene matches: 11. The CDR3 has 15 amino acids. CDR3 residues: CASSSPVGGIAEAFF. The CDR3 bases are TGTGCCAGCAGCTCCCCGGTAGGGGGCATCGCTGAAGCTTTCTTT.

J is TRBJ2-7 and V is TRBV28; perhaps TRBD1 as D (6 bases). Trimming took off 3 bases at V and 4 bases at J, with 13 bases between the two ends. Germline-derived CDR1 and CDR2 are MDHEN and SYDVKM. This CDR3 is built from 14 residues. CDR3 DNA sequence: TGTGCCAGCAGTTTCAACCAGGGGTGGTACGAGCAGTACTTC. Translated: CASSFNQGWYEQYF.

V is TRBV4-3 and J is TRBJ2-1; 7 positions match TRBD2. Germline V gene lookup returns CDR1 LGHNA and CDR2 YSLEER. The CDR3 is 16 amino acids. Losses at the gene ends were 2 bases for V and 3 bases for J; bases not matched to a gene: 7. CDR3 DNA: TGCGCCAGCAGCCAAACTAGCGCCCTCGGCTACAATGAGCAGTTCTTC. This codes for CASSQTSALGYNEQFF.

The chain has TRBV7-2 and TRBJ2-3; 12 bases agree with TRBD2. CDR1 SGHTA and CDR2 FQGNSA come from the germline V gene. V trimming: 2 bases; J trimming: 4 bases; junction bases outside the gene matches: 10. The CDR3 totals 18 residues. DNA for the CDR3: TGTGCCAGCAGCTTAAGGGGACTAGCGGGCCAATGGGCAGATACGCAGTATTTT. Its translation: CASSLRGLAGQWADTQYF.

This clone came up once. The chain links TRBV11-2 to TRBJ2-7, with TRBD1 matching over 7 bases. Trimming took 5 bases from V and 3 from J; bases not matched to a gene: 13. This CDR3 has 16 amino acids. Germline V CDR1 and CDR2: SGHAT, FQNNGV. The CDR3 region is CASSPLARQGNYEQYF. As DNA, the CDR3 is TGTGCCAGCAGCCCTCTCGCGAGACAGGGTAACTACGAGCAGTACTTC.

V gene TRBV9 combines with J gene TRBJ2-5; maybe TRBD2 (5 bases). Germline CDR1 reads SGDLS; CDR2 reads YYNGEE. Trimming removed 0 bases from V and 5 bases from J, with 11 bases in between. This CDR3 comprises 14 residues. The CDR3 loop is CASSVVGGLETQYF. CDR3 bases: TGTGCCAGCAGCGTAGTGGGCGGACTGGAGACCCAGTACTTC.

This clone was counted at least ten times. The chain recombines TRBV6-5 with TRBJ2-6; D is ambiguous. Trimming pared 2 bases from V and 2 bases from J, leaving 4 bases between. CDR3 size: 14 residues. Per the germline V gene, CDR1 is MNHEY and CDR2 is SVGAGI. The CDR3 coding sequence is TGTGCCAGCAGTTACGACACTGGGGCCAACGTCCTGACTTTC. It is translated as CASSYDTGANVLTF.

V and J are TRBV5-1 and TRBJ2-5; D remains unclear. The CDR3 sequence is 15 residues long. Trimming took off 1 base at V and 3 bases at J, with 13 bases between the two ends. Germline CDR1 and CDR2: SGHRS and YFSETQ. The CDR3 sequence: CASSLLSQSEETQYF. CDR3 DNA: TGCGCCAGCAGCTTGCTCAGCCAGAGCGAAGAGACCCAGTACTTC.

The chain carries TRBV9 and TRBJ1-5; TRBD1 matches 7 bases. The V segment lost 4 bases and the J segment 10 bases; nucleotides outside the gene matches: 17. CDR3 length: 16 amino acids. Germline loops: CDR1 SGDLS, CDR2 YYNGEE. The CDR3 here is CASSRGGQLYIKPQHF. DNA of the CDR3: TGTGCCAGCAGCCGGGGGGGACAGCTATACATCAAACCCCAGCATTTT.

This chain joins TRBV10-2 and TRBJ1-2, with D unresolved. Germline CDR1 is WSHSY and CDR2 is SAAADI. Trimming cost V 5 bases and J 8 bases, with 18 bases left between them. The CDR3 totals 14 residues. DNA for the CDR3: TGCGCCAGCAGTAATTACTTTGGTCGGGGAGGCTACACCTTC. Its protein product is CASSNYFGRGGYTF.

The CDR3 reads CASSLVGAQAYEQYF. CDR3 nucleotides: TGTGCCAGCAGCTTGGTCGGAGCCCAAGCCTACGAGCAGTACTTC. The rearrangement links TRBV5-4 to TRBJ2-7; D not certain. The CDR3 spans 15 residues. CDR1 is SGHNT and CDR2 is YYREEE in the germline V gene (reference sequence). Trimming left V 0 bases short and J 2 bases short, with 12 bases between. The entire variable domain, with the rest obtained from reference TRBV5-4 and TRBJ2-7, is as follows: ETGVTQSPTHLIKTRGQQVTLRCSSQSGHNTVSWYQQALGQGPQFIFQYYREEENGRGNFPPRFSGLQFPNYSSELNVNALELDDSALYLCASSLVGAQAYEQYFGPGTRLTVT.